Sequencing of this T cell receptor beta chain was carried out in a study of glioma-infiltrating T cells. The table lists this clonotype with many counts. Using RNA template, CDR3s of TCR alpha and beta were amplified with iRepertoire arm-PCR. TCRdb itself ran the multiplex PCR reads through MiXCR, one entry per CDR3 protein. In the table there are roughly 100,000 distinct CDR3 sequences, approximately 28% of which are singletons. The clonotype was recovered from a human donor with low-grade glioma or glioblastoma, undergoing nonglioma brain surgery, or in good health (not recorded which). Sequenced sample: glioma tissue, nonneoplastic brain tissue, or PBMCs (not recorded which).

The CDR3 DNA reads TGCAGTGCTAGAAGGGTGGGGGGTCAGCCCCAGCATTTT. Translated, it gives CSARRVGGQPQHF. This chain uses TRBV20-1 with TRBJ1-5, with a weak D call TRBD1 (5 bases). The CDR3 length is 13 residues. Trimming cost V 2 bases and J 6 bases, with 11 bases left between them. In germline, CDR1 is DFQATT, CDR2 SNEGSKA (reference sequence).